This is a list of T cell receptor beta chains from one sample in a study of breast tumors, draining lymph nodes, adjacent tissues. TCRdb re-called the multiplex PCR reads through MiXCR, storing one row per CDR3 protein. The sample has some 120,000 distinct CDR3 sequences; 20% are singletons. Sequencing used axillary lymph node tissue. The receptor set was obtained from a female donor with breast cancer. Some clones in this sample may be carry-over from other donors' samples. The CDR3 runs from the conserved cysteine through the conserved F or W. D genes are given only for firm matches. Rows may omit the clone size; those that give it use once, few, many or a size class.

v_call	clone_size	j_call	cdr3_length	d_call	cdr3_nt	cdr3_aa
TRBV30	many	TRBJ2-1	12	.	TGTGCCGGATCTTTCTCCTACAATGAGCAGTTCTTC	CAGSFSYNEQFF
TRBV5-1	many	TRBJ2-1	15	TRBD2	TGCGCCAGCAGCTTTCTAGCGGGAGTTTACAATGAGCAGTTCTTC	CASSFLAGVYNEQFF
TRBV20-1	many	TRBJ1-5	14	TRBD1	TGCAGTGCCCGACAGGGGGCGAGCAATCAGCCCCAGCATTTT	CSARQGASNQPQHF
TRBV11-2	few	TRBJ2-3	15	TRBD2	TGTGCCACTCGCACTTCGGGGGGGCCTTCAGATACGCAGTATTTT	CATRTSGGPSDTQYF
TRBV2	many	TRBJ2-2	13	.	TGTGCCAGCAGGGGGCGCGACACCGGGGAGCTGTTTTTT	CASRGRDTGELFF
TRBV3-1	.	TRBJ2-4	19	TRBD2	TGTGCCAGCAGCCGGTCACTAGCGGGGGGAACCTTAGCCAAAAACATTCAGTACTTC	CASSRSLAGGTLAKNIQYF
TRBV18	few	TRBJ1-3	15	.	TGTGCCAGCTCACCACCGGGGGGCTCTGGAAACACCATATATTTT	CASSPPGGSGNTIYF
TRBV2	many	TRBJ1-4	12	.	TGTGCCAGCAGTCGTCTTAATGAAAAACTGTTTTTT	CASSRLNEKLFF
TRBV14	many	TRBJ2-5	14	.	TGTGCCAGCAGCCAAGTATCTGGGCCAGAGACCCAGTACTTC	CASSQVSGPETQYF
TRBV19	many	TRBJ1-3	13	.	TGTGCCAGTAGTATCGGCACTGGAAACACCATATATTTT	CASSIGTGNTIYF
TRBV11-3	many	TRBJ2-3	12	.	TGTGCCAGCAGCTCGATCACAGATACGCAGTATTTT	CASSSITDTQYF
TRBV11-3	many	TRBJ2-5	13	TRBD2	TGTGCCAGCCGTGCGGGAGGGGAAGAGACCCAGTACTTC	CASRAGGEETQYF
TRBV18	few	TRBJ2-1	15	TRBD1	TGTGCCAGCTCACCAGCCAGGGGGCGGCAGAATGAGCAGTTCTTC	CASSPARGRQNEQFF
TRBV5-1	many	TRBJ2-3	15	.	TGCGCCAGCAGCTCCGGACACCCCGGGGCAGATACGCAGTATTTT	CASSSGHPGADTQYF
TRBV20-1	many	TRBJ2-7	17	.	TGCAGTGCTAGAGGGTCGGATGCCCCTCAACCTACGATCGCGCAGTACTTC	CSARGSDAPQPTIAQYF
TRBV25-1	.	TRBJ1-2	14	TRBD1	TGTGCCAGCAGTGACCCCGGGACAGGGAAGGGCTACACCTTC	CASSDPGTGKGYTF
TRBV6-5	many	TRBJ2-5	14	.	TGTGCCAGCAGTTACGGTTTTAGCCGGGAGACCCAGTACTTC	CASSYGFSRETQYF
TRBV29-1	many	TRBJ2-3	18	TRBD2	TGCAGCGTCCAAAGACTTTTGAGGCTAGCGGGAGCGACAGATACGCAGTATTTT	CSVQRLLRLAGATDTQYF
TRBV20-1	.	TRBJ2-5	14	.	TGCAGTGCTAGAGCCCGGACAGAACAAGAGACCCAGTACTTT	CSARARTEQETQYF
TRBV6-5	many	TRBJ2-3	13	TRBD1	TGTGCCAGCAGACCGGACAGGGGAAATACGCAGTATTTT	CASRPDRGNTQYF
TRBV2	many	TRBJ1-2	11	.	TGTGCCAGCCGTACTGAGGGGAGCTACACCTTC	CASRTEGSYTF
TRBV28	many	TRBJ1-6	13	.	TGTGCCAGCAGGTACAGGACGGGCTCACCCCTCCACTTT	CASRYRTGSPLHF
TRBV7-3	many	TRBJ2-3	17	TRBD2	TGTGCCAGCAGCACGCGGGGGGCGGGACGGTCCACAGATACGCAGTATTTT	CASSTRGAGRSTDTQYF
TRBV5-1	many	TRBJ1-5	13	.	TGCGCCAGCAGCTTGGCCTCGGGTCAGCCCCAGCATTTT	CASSLASGQPQHF
TRBV20-1	many	TRBJ2-7	14	.	TGCAGTGCTGTCAGTGCGCGACGCTCCTACGAGCAGTACTTC	CSAVSARRSYEQYF
TRBV5-1	many	TRBJ2-5	16	TRBD2	TGCGCCAGCAGCACCGGGACTAGCGGGACCCAAGAGACCCAGTACTTC	CASSTGTSGTQETQYF
TRBV7-2	many	TRBJ2-3	12	.	TGTGCCAGCACCCCCGGAACAGATACGCAGTATTTT	CASTPGTDTQYF
TRBV15	many	TRBJ1-6	13	.	TGTGCCACCAGCAGAGATGGGAATTCACCCCTCCACTTT	CATSRDGNSPLHF
TRBV19	many	TRBJ1-2	14	TRBD1	TGTGCCAGTAGTCGCGGGCTAGACAGGGACGGCTACACCTTC	CASSRGLDRDGYTF
TRBV4-1	.	TRBJ2-4	16	.	TGCGCCAGCAGCCTTGTCGTACAGGGATCGGGAAACATTCAGTACTTC	CASSLVVQGSGNIQYF
TRBV15	many	TRBJ1-3	16	.	TGTGCCACCAGCAGAGGTAGGAGGCCGCCTGGAAACACCATATATTTT	CATSRGRRPPGNTIYF
TRBV2	few	TRBJ2-3	15	.	TGTGCCAGCATGCGGGAAACCTACAGCACAGATACGCAGTATTTT	CASMRETYSTDTQYF
TRBV7-9	many	TRBJ2-3	16	.	TGTGCCAGCAGCTTAGAGCTCGCGGTGGGCACAGATACGCAGTATTTT	CASSLELAVGTDTQYF
TRBV6-6	many	TRBJ2-5	15	TRBD2	TGTGCCAGCAGCGAAGCGGGGGGTGGGCGAGAGACCCAGTACTTC	CASSEAGGGRETQYF
TRBV2	many	TRBJ2-5	15	TRBD2	TGTGCCAGCAGTGAAGTGCGGGGGGGTCAAGAGACCCAGTACTTC	CASSEVRGGQETQYF
TRBV27	.	TRBJ1-6	17	.	TGTGCCAGCAGTTTATTCTCCGGCAGGGGATATAATTCACCCCCCCACTTT	CASSLFSGRGYNSPPHF
TRBV7-8	many	TRBJ1-5	15	TRBD1	TGTGCCAGCAGCCCCAGGGGGGGCGAATCTTGGGCCCAGCATTTT	CASSPRGGESWAQHF
TRBV2	many	TRBJ2-7	15	TRBD2	TGTGCCACTATAAAGGTTAGCGGGAGAGGATCAGAGCAGTACTTC	CATIKVSGRGSEQYF
TRBV7-6	many	TRBJ1-6	14	.	TGTGCCAGCAGCTTAGATCAGGTTAATTCACCCCTCCACTTT	CASSLDQVNSPLHF
TRBV7-9	.	TRBJ1-1	14	.	TGTGCCAGCAGCTTAGCGAACAGTAACACTGAAGCTTTCTTT	CASSLANSNTEAFF
TRBV6-2/TRBV6-3	.	TRBJ2-3	17	TRBD2	TGTGCCAGCAGTGACTTTGCGGGGGGGGGTAGGGCAGATACGCAGTATTTT	CASSDFAGGGRADTQYF
TRBV18	few	TRBJ2-2	16	TRBD1	TGTGCCAGCTCACCCACACGGACAGGTACCACCGGGGAGCTGTTTTTT	CASSPTRTGTTGELFF
TRBV7-9	many	TRBJ2-3	14	TRBD1	TGTGCCAGCAGCTTGGGGACAGCCGGAGATACGCAGTATTTT	CASSLGTAGDTQYF
TRBV7-9	many	TRBJ1-4	16	TRBD1	TGTGCCAGCAGCTTAGGGGACAGGGGTGCTAATGAAAAACTGTTTTTT	CASSLGDRGANEKLFF
TRBV6-5	many	TRBJ2-2	16	TRBD2	TGTGCCAGCAGATCTAGCGGGAGTATGAACACCGGGGAGCTGTTTTTT	CASRSSGSMNTGELFF
TRBV25-1	many	TRBJ2-7	17	TRBD2	TGTGCCAGCAGTCCCCGCAGGGCTAGCGGGAGTCCGTACGAGCAGTACTTC	CASSPRRASGSPYEQYF
TRBV27	many	TRBJ2-3	11	.	TGTGCCAGCAGTAAAAAAGATACGCAGTATTTT	CASSKKDTQYF
TRBV9	many	TRBJ2-1	15	TRBD2	TGTGCCAGCAGCGTAGGTGGGACTAGCCCCAATGAGCAGTTCTTC	CASSVGGTSPNEQFF
TRBV20-1	many	TRBJ2-7	13	TRBD1	TGCAGTGCCCTCCCGAGGGACAGCTACGAGCAGTACTTC	CSALPRDSYEQYF
TRBV30	many	TRBJ1-2	14	.	TGTGCCTGGAGTGTGGGGGGCGGCCCTTATGGCTACACCTTC	CAWSVGGGPYGYTF
TRBV7-8	many	TRBJ2-3	17	.	TGTGCCAGCAGCTTAGCGCTCAGGGGTAGCTCCACAGATACGCAGTATTTT	CASSLALRGSSTDTQYF
TRBV9	few	TRBJ1-2	14	.	TGTGCCAGCAGCGTAGGGCAGTACGACTATGGCTACACCTTC	CASSVGQYDYGYTF
TRBV5-6	many	TRBJ2-7	12	.	TGTGCCAGCAGCGCACTTTCTAGCTTGGAGTACTTC	CASSALSSLEYF
TRBV3-1	many	TRBJ2-5	16	TRBD2	TGTGCCAGCTGGGATAGCGGGAGAATCCCCCCGGAGACCCAGTACTTC	CASWDSGRIPPETQYF